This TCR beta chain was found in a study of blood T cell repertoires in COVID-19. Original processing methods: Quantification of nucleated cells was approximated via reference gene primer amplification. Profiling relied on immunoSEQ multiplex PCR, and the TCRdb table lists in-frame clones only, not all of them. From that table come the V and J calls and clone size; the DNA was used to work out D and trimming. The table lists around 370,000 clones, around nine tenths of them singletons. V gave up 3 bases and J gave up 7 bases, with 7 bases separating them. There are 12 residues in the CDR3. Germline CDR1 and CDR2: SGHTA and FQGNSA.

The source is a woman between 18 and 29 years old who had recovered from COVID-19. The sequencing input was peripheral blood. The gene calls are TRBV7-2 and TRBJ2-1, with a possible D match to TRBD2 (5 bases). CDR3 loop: CASSFGDNEQFF. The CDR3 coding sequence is TGTGCCAGCAGCTTCGGGGATAATGAGCAGTTCTTC.